The clone carrying this T cell receptor beta chain was found a few times. No antigen is known for it. Relative to the germline gene, one junction end is altered; a read error may explain this. The CDR3 has 17 residues. Germline CDR1 MNHEY, CDR2 SVGAGI. TCRdb re-called the 5' RACE reads through MiXCR, storing one row per CDR3 protein. Here the sample spans hundreds of thousands of distinct CDR3 sequences, roughly 18% being singletons. This specimen belongs to a study of identical twins. Study observations and caveats: Cross-sectional statistical analysis, not tracking of the same donors, underpinned the conclusions. Analyses of zero insertions could be partly confounded by invariant MAIT and iNKT cells.

The same specimen was also included in a second study, on T cells expressing NK-cell markers. That paper states: Each of over 5 donors carried dominant NKG2C+ clonotypes accounting for about 1.0-7.0% of CD8+ T cells.

This sequence was found in a woman aged 18-29 years in good health. The chain uses TRBV6-5 and TRBJ1-3, with a possible D match to TRBD1 (5 bases). Sequenced sample: PBMCs. This chain's CDR3 is CASSYSAQGVTGKTIYF. The CDR3 DNA reads TGTGCCAGCAGTTACTCGGCCCAGGGCGTAACAGGAAAAACCATATATTTT.